This T cell receptor beta chain was recovered during a study of CD8+ T cells in alopecia areata. Study at large: Those receiving the skin were roughly 6-10-week-old female C3H/HeJ mice, whose grafts came from roughly 6-12-month-old C3H/HeJ donors with spontaneous alopecia. Findings and limits, study-wide: Mice gave a clearer picture of TCR sharing than patients did, possibly for HLA-related reasons.

As for time point: mouse skin 6 weeks after grafting, around onset of hair loss. Biopsy of skin from recipient mice occurred at grafting and 3 and 6 weeks afterward. The germline CDR1 and CDR2 sequences are FNHDT and SITEND (reference sequence). The CDR3 is made up of 14 amino acids. V lost 5 bases to trimming and J lost 6 bases; unmatched junction nucleotides: 5. In its sample, this clone was seen a few times. Its target is not known. Gene names follow the mouse nomenclature. The CDR3 extends 3 residues past the end of the read, so its final part is completed from the germline J gene. Once RNA had been extracted, it was reverse transcribed into cDNA to act as the sequencing template. TCRdb keeps only in-frame clones here, not all; method: immunoSEQ multiplex PCR. This sample carries 4,500 to 7,000 clones, none of them present only once.

The rearrangement uses TRBV19 and TRBJ1-6, with 7 bases aligning to TRBD1. TRBJ1-6 carries the ORF label, with uncertain function. The sample in question was skin, obtained at week 6. This TCR was recovered from a C3H/HeJ mouse with alopecia areata. This mouse strain has H2-k as its MHC haplotype. The sequenced CDR3 bases are TGTGCCAGCAGAAGCGACAGGGTTAATTCGCCC. It is translated as CASRSDRVNSP. The whole CDR3 is CASRSDRVNSPLYF.